Sequencing of this T cell receptor (beta chain) was carried out in a study of T cell changes during pregnancy in multiple sclerosis. This clone was seen once. Sequencing was performed with immunoSEQ multiplex PCR; in TCRdb, only in-frame clones are kept and a portion is missing. In the table there are approximately 65,000 clones, about 90% of which are singletons. The input for sequencing was CD4+ T cells from peripheral blood mononuclear cells, taken in the first trimester of pregnancy. The clonotype originates from a female donor with multiple sclerosis, enrolled in a pregnancy study.

The CDR3, as DNA: TGCGCCAGCAGCCGACCCGGACTGCCCAACACTGAAGCTTTCTTT. Residues: CASSRPGLPNTEAFF. The chain combines TRBV4-3 with TRBJ1-1; the D is unclear. The CDR3 is 15 amino acids. Germline loops: CDR1 LGHNA, CDR2 YSLEER. V was shortened by 4 bases and J by 2 bases, with 14 bases between the two germline ends.